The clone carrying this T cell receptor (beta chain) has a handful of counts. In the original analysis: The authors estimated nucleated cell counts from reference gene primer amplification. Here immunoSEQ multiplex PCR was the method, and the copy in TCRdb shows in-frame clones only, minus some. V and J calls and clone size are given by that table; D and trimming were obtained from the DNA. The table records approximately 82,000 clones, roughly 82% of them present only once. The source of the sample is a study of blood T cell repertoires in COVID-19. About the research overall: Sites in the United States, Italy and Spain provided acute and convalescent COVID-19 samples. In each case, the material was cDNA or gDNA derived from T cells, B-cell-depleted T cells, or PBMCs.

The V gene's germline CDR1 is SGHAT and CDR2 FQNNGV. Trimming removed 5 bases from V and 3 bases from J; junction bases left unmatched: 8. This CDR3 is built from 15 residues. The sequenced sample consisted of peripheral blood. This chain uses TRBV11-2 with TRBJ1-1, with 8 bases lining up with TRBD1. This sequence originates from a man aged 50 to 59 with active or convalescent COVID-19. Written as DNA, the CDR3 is TGTGCCAGCAGCCCCCCGACAGGGGCGGACACTGAAGCTTTCTTT. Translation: CASSPPTGADTEAFF.